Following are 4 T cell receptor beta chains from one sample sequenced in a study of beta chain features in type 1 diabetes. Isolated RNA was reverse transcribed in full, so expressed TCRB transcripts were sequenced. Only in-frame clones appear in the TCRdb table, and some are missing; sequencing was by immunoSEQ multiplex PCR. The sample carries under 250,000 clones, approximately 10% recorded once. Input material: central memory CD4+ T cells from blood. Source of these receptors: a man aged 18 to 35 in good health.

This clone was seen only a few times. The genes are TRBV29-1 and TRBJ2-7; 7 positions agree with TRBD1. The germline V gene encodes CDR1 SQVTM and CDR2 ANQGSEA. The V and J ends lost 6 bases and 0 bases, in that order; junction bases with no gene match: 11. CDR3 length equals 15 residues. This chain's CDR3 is CSVEVLDRVSYEQYF. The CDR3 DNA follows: TGCAGCGTCGAGGTGCTCGACAGGGTCTCCTACGAGCAGTACTTC.

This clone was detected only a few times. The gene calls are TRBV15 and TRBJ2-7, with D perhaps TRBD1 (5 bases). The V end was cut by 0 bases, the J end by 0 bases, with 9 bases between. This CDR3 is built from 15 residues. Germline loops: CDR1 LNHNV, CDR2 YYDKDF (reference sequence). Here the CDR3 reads CATSREIGASYEQYF. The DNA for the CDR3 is TGTGCCACCAGCAGAGAGATTGGGGCCTCCTACGAGCAGTACTTC.

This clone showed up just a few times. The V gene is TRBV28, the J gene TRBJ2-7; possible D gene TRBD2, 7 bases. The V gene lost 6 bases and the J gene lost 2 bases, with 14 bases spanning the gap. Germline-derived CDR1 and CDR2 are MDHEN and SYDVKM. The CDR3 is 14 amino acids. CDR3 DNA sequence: TGTGCCAGCAGGTGGACGGGGGGCACCTACGAGCAGTACTTC. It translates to CASRWTGGTYEQYF.

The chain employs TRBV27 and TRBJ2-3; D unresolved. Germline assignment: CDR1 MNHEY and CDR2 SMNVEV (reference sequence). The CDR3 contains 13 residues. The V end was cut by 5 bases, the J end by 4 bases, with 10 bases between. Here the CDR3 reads CASSKKMADTQYF. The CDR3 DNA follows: TGTGCCAGCAGTAAAAAAATGGCAGATACGCAGTATTTT.